The 22 T cell receptor beta chains listed next were all sequenced from one sample in a study of shared clonotypes between healthy human individuals. The data were produced by immunoSEQ multiplex PCR, yet TCRdb's version contains in-frame clones alone and is incomplete. The sample lists approximately 2,300,000 clones; around 93% were seen once. Material: naive CD4+ T cells from PBMCs. Subset meaning: CD45RA+ positively selected. These receptors came from a man between 18 and 35 years old in good health. Some clones in this sample may be carry-over from other donors' samples.

The genes are TRBV27 and TRBJ2-6; tentative D call: TRBD1 (6 bases). V shed 3 bases and J shed 0 bases, with 12 bases lying between them. The CDR3 contains 17 residues. CDR1 is MNHEY, CDR2 SMNVEV, per germline (reference sequence). The CDR3, as DNA: TGTGCCAGCAGTTTTTCAACAGGGATCTCTGGGGCCAACGTCCTGACTTTC. Its translation: CASSFSTGISGANVLTF.

This clone was observed a single time. Other DNA sequences of this sample code for an identical CDR3. This chain joins TRBV2 and TRBJ2-7; TRBD1 agrees at 7 bases. J was trimmed by 1 base and V by 3 bases; bases with no gene match: 3. Germline values: CDR1 SNHLY, CDR2 FYNNEI. The CDR3 covers 14 residues. CDR3 amino acids: CASSDRDSSYEQYF. The CDR3, as DNA: TGTGCCAGCAGTGACCGGGACAGTTCCTACGAGCAGTACTTC.

The table lists this clone with a count of one. The chain couples TRBV29-1 to TRBJ2-7; tentative D call: TRBD1 (5 bases). The CDR3 runs to 16 residues. Trimming shortened V by 4 bases and J by 2 bases, and 21 bases separated the two germline ends. The V gene's germline CDR1 is SQVTM and CDR2 ANQGSEA. CDR3 sequence: CSVARTPRTTTYEQYF. The DNA of the CDR3 is TGCAGCGTTGCCCGAACCCCCCGGACAACAACCTACGAGCAGTACTTC.

The J gene is TRBJ2-3, the V gene TRBV11-2; D is possibly TRBD2 (6 bases). The CDR3 is 14 amino acids. Trimming took off 3 bases at V and 5 bases at J, with 12 bases between the two ends. The germline gives CDR1 SGHAT, CDR2 FQNNGV. The CDR3 sequence: CASSFRRGGDTQYF. The CDR3 DNA is TGTGCCAGCAGCTTTCGGAGGGGTGGAGATACGCAGTATTTT.

This chain uses TRBV10-3 with TRBJ1-4, with 7 bases lining up with TRBD1. Germline V lookup: CDR1 ENHRY, CDR2 SYGVKD. The CDR3 is 15 residues long. The junction had 6 bases not matched to a gene; V was cut back by 4 bases and J by 4 bases. CDR3 region: CAISGGRGHNEKLFF. The CDR3 bases are TGTGCCATCAGTGGCGGAAGGGGGCATAATGAAAAACTGTTTTTT.

The chain employs TRBV6-5 and TRBJ1-2; D remains ambiguous. The ends were cut back, 5 bases at V and 5 bases at J, with 12 bases in the middle. The CDR3 contains 13 residues. Germline CDR1 is MNHEY and CDR2 is SVGAGI. The CDR3 region is CASSRIGEYGYTF. The CDR3 region has the DNA TGTGCCAGCAGTCGGATCGGGGAGTATGGCTACACCTTC.

V is TRBV29-1 and J is TRBJ2-7; D unresolved. The CDR3 has 13 amino acids. Trimming took off 5 bases at V and 6 bases at J, with 17 bases between the two ends. CDR1 is SQVTM, CDR2 ANQGSEA, per germline. CDR3: CSVQGLLMSEQYF. CDR3 nucleotides: TGCAGCGTTCAAGGCCTCCTAATGAGCGAGCAGTACTTC.

This clone was seen more than once but under ten times. The chain uses TRBV27 and TRBJ1-1; the D is unclear. V was trimmed by 3 bases and J by 7 bases, leaving 6 bases between them. Germline CDR1 MNHEY, CDR2 SMNVEV (reference sequence). The CDR3 runs 11 residues. The CDR3 protein is CASSFGLEAFF. DNA for the CDR3: TGTGCCAGCAGTTTTGGTCTTGAAGCTTTCTTT.

Comments on this clone: This same CDR3 is encoded by further DNA sequences in the sample. CDR3 DNA sequence: TGTGCCAGCAGTGGACCGGGACAGGGGGCCTACGAGCAGTACTTC. Its protein product is CASSGPGQGAYEQYF. The V and J genes are TRBV28 and TRBJ2-7, with TRBD1 matching over 11 bases. V trimming: 5 bases; J trimming: 2 bases; junction bases outside the gene matches: 5. CDR1 MDHEN and CDR2 SYDVKM come from the germline V gene. The CDR3 runs 15 residues.

On this clone: At the DNA level, this CDR3 is encoded by other sequences in the same sample as well. V usage is TRBV28 and J usage is TRBJ2-3; D gene unclear. The CDR3 runs 13 residues. Trimming shortened V by 1 base and J by 6 bases, and 8 bases separated the two germline ends. Germline CDR1 and CDR2: MDHEN and SYDVKM. The CDR3 region is CASSLSGADTQYF. In nucleotides, the CDR3 is TGTGCCAGCAGTTTATCGGGTGCGGATACGCAGTATTTT.

The V call is TRBV10-1, the J call TRBJ2-7, with D perhaps being TRBD1 or TRBD2 (5 bases each). In germline, CDR1 is WNHNN, CDR2 SYGVQD (reference sequence). Trimming removed 4 bases at V and 0 bases at J, with 7 bases between. This CDR3 comprises 13 residues. CDR3 sequence (DNA): TGCGCCAGCAGTGCCGGGGCCTCCTACGAGCAGTACTTC. Its translation: CASSAGASYEQYF.

CDR3 loop: CASSQDWKPGGSYNEQFF. The CDR3 coding sequence is TGTGCCAGCAGCCAAGATTGGAAGCCGGGAGGCTCCTACAATGAGCAGTTCTTC. The chain is built from TRBV4-2 and TRBJ2-1, with TRBD2 identical over 7 bases. Per the germline V gene, CDR1 is LGHNA and CDR2 is YNFKEQ. The CDR3 runs to 18 residues. Unmatched junction bases numbered 8, after V lost 0 bases and J lost 0 bases.

This rearrangement joins TRBV28 to TRBJ1-4; no definite D call. CDR1 is MDHEN, CDR2 SYDVKM, per germline. Trimming removed 5 bases at V and 4 bases at J, with 20 bases between. This CDR3 contains 17 residues. CDR3 in DNA: TGTGCCAGCAGTCCTCTACATGGACTGCGGGATAATGAAAAACTGTTTTTT. Its translation is CASSPLHGLRDNEKLFF.

CDR3 DNA: TGTGCCAGCACCCAGGGGGGTATGGGCACAGATACGCAGTATTTT. This sequence encodes CASTQGGMGTDTQYF. The chain couples TRBV6-1 to TRBJ2-3, with D possibly matching TRBD1 (7 bases). CDR3 size: 15 residues. With 7 bases removed from V and 1 base from J, the gap between germline ends came to 15 bases. Germline V gene data show CDR1 as MNHNS and CDR2 as SASEGT.

The chain recombines TRBV2 with TRBJ1-5; 9 nucleotides agree with TRBD1. Germline CDR1 and CDR2: SNHLY and FYNNEI. The CDR3 has 16 amino acids. With V trimmed by 6 bases and J by 1 base, 7 bases remained unmatched. The CDR3 reads CASSQQGALSNQPQHF. Written as DNA, the CDR3 is TGTGCCAGCAGCCAACAGGGGGCTTTAAGCAATCAGCCCCAGCATTTT.

The chain couples TRBV10-3 to TRBJ2-3; 7 nucleotides match TRBD2. Germline assignment: CDR1 ENHRY and CDR2 SYGVKD. This CDR3 comprises 14 residues. With 4 bases clipped from V and 4 bases from J, the junction kept 5 bases outside the gene matches. This chain's CDR3 is CAISGAGEADTQYF. The CDR3 DNA reads as TGTGCCATCAGTGGGGCGGGAGAGGCAGATACGCAGTATTTT.

This sequence joins TRBV4-2 and TRBJ2-2, with D maybe TRBD2 (5 bases). The CDR3 is 14 residues long. V lost 3 bases, J lost 6 bases, and 11 bases lay in between. CDR1 is LGHNA, CDR2 YNFKEQ, per germline. The CDR3 DNA reads as TGTGCCAGCAGCCAGGGAGTCGACCCCGGGGAGCTGTTTTTT. It translates to CASSQGVDPGELFF.

Worth noting for this clone: Other nucleotide sequences in the sample specify the same CDR3. The gene calls are TRBV28 and TRBJ2-7, with D possibly matching TRBD1 (5 bases). There are 13 residues in the CDR3. The V and J ends lost 4 bases and 3 bases respectively, with 10 bases between them. The germline CDR1 and CDR2 sequences are MDHEN and SYDVKM. Written as DNA, the CDR3 is TGTGCCAGCAGTTCCCCCCAGGGCTACGAGCAGTACTTC. It is translated as CASSSPQGYEQYF.

The chain joins TRBV10-3 to TRBJ1-4, with D possibly matching TRBD1 (6 bases). This CDR3 has 15 amino acids. In germline, CDR1 is ENHRY, CDR2 SYGVKD. V dropped 6 bases and J dropped 4 bases, with 15 bases sitting between them. CDR3 sequence reads: CAISSDRIGNEKLFF. CDR3 DNA: TGTGCCATCAGCTCCGACAGGATCGGTAATGAAAAACTGTTTTTT.

As to this clone: The same CDR3 is also encoded by other DNA sequences in this sample. This rearrangement joins TRBV28 to TRBJ1-2; TRBD1 is a possible D gene (5 bases). The CDR3 runs 12 residues. Per germline, CDR1 MDHEN and CDR2 SYDVKM. V was shortened by 2 bases and J by 8 bases, with 9 bases between the two germline ends. For the CDR3, the DNA is TGTGCCAGCAGTTTAACTGGGGGAGGCTACACCTTC. It yields the protein CASSLTGGGYTF.

This chain links TRBV27 with TRBJ1-2, with TRBD1 identical over 8 bases. The CDR3 has 16 residues. V shed 5 bases and J 4 bases; nucleotides not matched to a gene: 12. Germline CDR1 is MNHEY and CDR2 is SMNVEV (reference sequence). CDR3 sequence (DNA): TGTGCCAGCAGTAGAGGGACAGGCCGGTCGGGCTATGGCTACACCTTC. It is translated as CASSRGTGRSGYGYTF.

This sequence joins TRBV14 and TRBJ1-3; D gene ambiguous. Germline values: CDR1 SGHDN, CDR2 FVKESK. V was shortened by 1 base and J by 12 bases, with 10 bases between the two germline ends. The CDR3 totals 12 residues. The CDR3 bases are TGTGCCAGCAGCCAAGTTCCAACCGGCATATATTTT. Translation: CASSQVPTGIYF.